This T cell receptor beta chain originates from a study of regulatory T cells in long-lasting Graves disease. Germline loops: CDR1 MNHEY, CDR2 SVGAGI. V was cut by 2 bases and J by 3 bases, with 13 bases left in between. The CDR3 has 16 amino acids. TCR beta libraries were built with iRepertoire HTBI primers and Arm-PCR of CDR3 regions. Original handling: Identification of gene segments yielded around 64 TRBV and 13 to 15 TRBJ across samples. TCRdb fed the multiplex PCR reads into MiXCR, producing one record per CDR3 protein. These V and J calls are TCRdb output, not the study's own analysis. The sample lists over 300,000 distinct CDR3 sequences, roughly 21% occurring once. Time point reported: persistent/refractory GD, antithyroid drugs over 5 years with positive TRAb. PBMC-derived RNA was used for the TCR library. Enrollment of patients was through an endocrinology department in Xi'an, China. This clonotype was observed at least ten times. What it recognizes is unknown.

Study findings and constraints: TRBV28, TRBJ1-2 and TRBJ2-5 were favored in persistent disease.

Sequenced here: peripheral blood mononuclear cells (PBMCs), sampled when the disease was refractory, from a patient treated with antithyroid drugs. V gene TRBV6-5 combines with J gene TRBJ2-2; TRBD2 is a possible D gene (5 bases). The source is a female donor with Graves disease. The CDR3 spells CASSYLTGSHTGELFF. CDR3 coding DNA: TGTGCCAGCAGTTACCTAACGGGGTCCCACACCGGGGAGCTGTTTTTT.